Below, 27 T cell receptor beta chains from the same sample are listed, as sequenced in a study of T cells in Graves' hyperthyroidism and ophthalmopathy. The investigators amplified TCR beta CDR3 regions from RNA transcripts. The HTBI primer set served for first-round RT-PCR of the TCR CDR3. TCRdb passed the multiplex PCR reads through MiXCR, listing each CDR3 protein once. The sample has a few hundred thousand distinct CDR3 sequences, around 42% seen once. The sample taken for sequencing was peripheral blood or thyroid tissue (not recorded which). The receptors derive from a woman between 18 and 30 years old with Graves' hyperthyroidism.

At least ten counts were recorded for this clonotype. The gene calls are TRBV29-1 and TRBJ2-7; 7 positions match TRBD1. The trim removed 4 bases at V and 1 base at J, leaving 4 bases unmatched. This CDR3 has 13 residues. The germline V gene encodes CDR1 SQVTM and CDR2 ANQGSEA. For the CDR3, the DNA is TGCAGCGTTGTGCCAGGGGGATCCTACGAGCAGTACTTC. This encodes CSVVPGGSYEQYF.

Remarks on this clonotype: At one of its ends the junction is not consistent with the germline gene, which may arise from a read error. V is TRBV15 and J is TRBJ1-5, with D maybe TRBD1 (5 bases). Germline V lookup: CDR1 LNHNV, CDR2 YYDKDF (reference sequence). The CDR3 has 14 amino acids. DNA for the CDR3: TGTGCCATCAGCAGAGAGGACACGAATCGGCCCCAGCATTTT. Translation gives CAISREDTNRPQHF.

In regard to this clonotype: Being one base from a much bigger clone, this may be a read error. The chain couples TRBV2 to TRBJ2-5; 14 nucleotides line up with TRBD2. CDR3 length: 15 residues. V trimming: 6 bases; J trimming: 7 bases; junction bases outside the gene matches: 7. Germline V gene lookup returns CDR1 SNHLY and CDR2 FYNNEI. CDR3 loop: CASRAGLAGVGTQYF. The CDR3, as DNA: TGTGCCAGCAGAGCGGGACTAGCGGGAGTGGGGACCCAGTACTTC.

The rearrangement joins TRBV29-1 to TRBJ2-2; D remains unclear. The CDR3 is 14 amino acids. CDR1 is SQVTM, CDR2 ANQGSEA, per germline. Here the CDR3 DNA reads TGCAGTGGTCGCAGGACCGCGAACACCGGGGAGCTGTTTTTT. Its translation is CSGRRTANTGELFF.

The V call is TRBV6-1, the J call TRBJ1-5; the D is unclear. Germline-derived CDR1 and CDR2 are MNHNS and SASEGT. This CDR3 is 12 amino acids long. With 6 bases removed from V and 7 bases from J, the gap between germline ends came to 10 bases. CDR3 loop: CASSQIGQPQHF. The DNA for the CDR3 is TGTGCCAGCAGCCAGATAGGACAGCCCCAGCATTTT.

About this clonotype: Without the conserved terminal phenylalanine or tryptophan, this CDR3 likely stems from a read error. The rearrangement joins TRBV2 to TRBJ2-7; possible D gene TRBD1, 6 bases. Germline assignment: CDR1 SNHLY and CDR2 FYNNEI. V was clipped by 8 bases and J by 0 bases, with 14 bases between them. This CDR3 region has 14 residues. CDR3: CASARDTTSYEQYL. The DNA for the CDR3 is TGTGCCAGCGCCCGGGACACAACCTCCTACGAGCAGTACCTC.

With regard to this clonotype: A much bigger clone sits one base away, suggesting this may be a read error. The chain joins TRBV2 to TRBJ1-2; D is unresolved. CDR3 length: 10 residues. Trimming shortened V by 7 bases and J by 6 bases, and 6 bases separated the two germline ends. Per the germline V gene, CDR1 is SNHLY and CDR2 is FYNNEI. CDR3 bases: TGTGCCAGCAATCGCCATGGCTACACCTTC. This encodes CASNRHGYTF. Variable domain in full (rest from reference TRBV2 and TRBJ1-2): EPEVTQTPSHQVTQMGQEVILRCVPISNHLYFYWYRQILGQKVEFLVSFYNNEISEKSEIFDDQFSVERPDGSNFTLKIRSTKLEDSAMYFCASNRHGYTFGSGTRLTVV.

The chain recombines TRBV2 with TRBJ1-5; possibly TRBD1 for D (5 bases). The V gene's germline CDR1 is SNHLY and CDR2 FYNNEI. The V end lost 7 bases, the J end lost 4 bases, and 17 bases lay between the germline ends. The CDR3 length is 15 residues. In nucleotides, the CDR3 is TGTGCCAGCACCTCCCGGGGCCTTTTTAATCAGCCCCAGCATTTT. Amino acids: CASTSRGLFNQPQHF. The variable domain in full, completed from reference TRBV2 and TRBJ1-5, reads EPEVTQTPSHQVTQMGQEVILRCVPISNHLYFYWYRQILGQKVEFLVSFYNNEISEKSEIFDDQFSVERPDGSNFTLKIRSTKLEDSAMYFCASTSRGLFNQPQHFGDGTRLSIL.

The chain joins TRBV12-3 or TRBV12-4 to TRBJ2-7, with 8 bases that match TRBD1. This CDR3 has 14 residues. Trimming took 5 bases from V and 3 from J; bases not matched to a gene: 6. CDR3 in amino acids: CASSDRGSNYEQYF. The CDR3 region has the DNA TGTGCCAGCAGTGACAGGGGCTCAAACTACGAGCAGTACTTC.

J is TRBJ1-4 and V is TRBV2; TRBD1 is a possible D gene (5 bases). There are 15 residues in the CDR3. Germline-derived CDR1 and CDR2 are SNHLY and FYNNEI. Trimming removed 6 bases at V and 4 bases at J, with 15 bases between. The CDR3 DNA is TGTGCCAGCAGCCCCGGGGGGGGAATTAATGAAAAACTGTTTTTT. It yields the protein CASSPGGGINEKLFF.

The V and J genes are TRBV2 and TRBJ2-6; D gene ambiguous. The CDR3 has 13 amino acids. V lost 3 bases to trimming and J lost 16 bases, with 16 bases between them. Looked up from germline, CDR1 is SNHLY and CDR2 is FYNNEI. The CDR3 nucleotides read TGTGCCAGCAGTGATGTTATTCGGGCGTCGCTGACTTTC. Translation: CASSDVIRASLTF.

Written as DNA, the CDR3 is TGTGCCAGCAGGGTAGCGGCCTCCTACGAGCAGTACTTC. It specifies CASRVAASYEQYF. The chain carries TRBV2 and TRBJ2-7, with D perhaps matching TRBD2 (6 bases). The CDR3 spans 13 residues. The germline V gene has CDR1 SNHLY and CDR2 FYNNEI. V was pared by 6 bases and J by 0 bases, with 9 bases between.

The chain uses TRBV5-8 and TRBJ2-7; 8 nucleotides match TRBD2. The end of the DNA aligns better with TRBJ2-1, so the J call may be wrong. From germline, CDR1 is SGHTS and CDR2 YDEGEE. This CDR3 is 16 amino acids long. The CDR3 sequence is CASTLGLAGLRGEQFF. DNA of the CDR3: TGTGCCAGCACCCTGGGGCTAGCGGGCCTGAGAGGCGAGCAGTTCTTC.

A remark on this clonotype: One junction end disagrees with the germline gene, perhaps due to a read error. This chain joins TRBV7-3 and TRBJ2-1, with D hard to call. From germline, CDR1 is SGHTA and CDR2 FQGTGA. The length of the CDR3 is 14 residues. DNA of the CDR3: TGTGCCAGTAGTATGTCAAATGCCCTTGGTGAGCAGATCTTC. This sequence encodes CASSMSNALGEQIF.

V gene TRBV7-2 combines with J gene TRBJ2-6; 7 positions match TRBD1. From germline, CDR1 is SGHTA and CDR2 FQGNSA. Losses at the gene ends were 4 bases for V and 2 bases for J; bases not matched to a gene: 2. There are 15 residues in the CDR3. The CDR3 bases are TGTGCCAGCAGCTCCGACAGGGCTGGGGCCAACGTCCTGACTTTC. Translating it yields CASSSDRAGANVLTF.

This clonotype was seen only a few times. This chain links TRBV9 with TRBJ2-7; 7 positions match TRBD2. The CDR3 spans 15 residues. Germline CDR1 SGDLS, CDR2 YYNGEE. V dropped 4 bases and J dropped 0; count of bases not matched to a gene: 7. Here the CDR3 reads CASSPGLEGSYEQYF. CDR3 nucleotide sequence: TGTGCCAGCAGCCCCGGACTAGAGGGCTCCTACGAGCAGTACTTC.

This clonotype was counted at least ten times. V is TRBV25-1 and J is TRBJ1-5; unclear D gene. The germline V gene has CDR1 MGHDK and CDR2 SYGVNS. The V end was cut by 2 bases, the J end by 0 bases, with 8 bases between. This CDR3 region has 15 residues. In nucleotides, the CDR3 is TGTGCCAGCAGTGAAAGACGGGATAGCAATCAGCCCCAGCATTTT. Residues: CASSERRDSNQPQHF.

This clonotype turned up a few times. Its ends do not fully match the called genes, so a read error is possible. The CDR3 is CASSSTLLWTGFGYTF. CDR3 in DNA: TGTGCCAGCAGTTCTACCCTACTCTGGACAGGGTTTGGCTACACCTTC. This chain uses TRBV10-3 with TRBJ1-2; 8 bases fit TRBD1. The CDR3 has 16 amino acids. Germline lookup yields CDR1 ENHRY and CDR2 SYGVKD.

The sample holds many counts of this clonotype. This chain links TRBV10-3 with TRBJ1-1; 9 bases are a match to TRBD1. The V gene end was trimmed by 11 bases and the J gene end by 3 bases; junction bases not matched to a gene: 13. Germline V gene sequence: CDR1 ENHRY, CDR2 SYGVKD. The CDR3 is 15 residues long. CDR3: CAVKGQGLDYTEAFF. CDR3 nucleotides: TGTGCCGTAAAGGGACAGGGATTAGATTACACTGAAGCTTTCTTT.

The chain uses TRBV24-1 and TRBJ1-2, with D perhaps TRBD1 (5 bases). V gave up 4 bases and J gave up 1 base, with 6 bases separating them. The CDR3 contains 13 residues. The V gene's germline CDR1 is KGHDR and CDR2 SFDVKD. CDR3: CATSDDSNYGYTF. DNA of the CDR3: TGTGCCACCAGTGACGACAGTAACTATGGCTACACCTTC.

This clonotype was detected many times. The chain employs TRBV25-1 and TRBJ2-7, with 10 bases that match TRBD2. Germline V gene lookup returns CDR1 MGHDK and CDR2 SYGVNS. Losses at the gene ends were 4 bases for V and 4 bases for J; bases not matched to a gene: 7. The CDR3 extends over 15 amino acids. The CDR3 coding sequence is TGTGCCAGCAGTGGTCGGACTAGCGGCTCGTACGAGCAGTACTTC. Its translation is CASSGRTSGSYEQYF.

This clonotype was counted a few times. The final CDR3 position lacks the conserved phenylalanine or tryptophan, pointing to a likely read error. The DNA is omitted, as the CDR3 cannot be located on it reliably, and the CDR3 follows TCRdb's listing. V usage is TRBV10-3 and J usage is TRBJ2-2. Looked up from germline, CDR1 is ENHRY and CDR2 is SYGVKD. The CDR3 spans 8 amino acids, including both terminal residues. This CDR3 reads CATKGSPL.

The chain's CDR3 is CASSLGQGAEQYF. CDR3 DNA: TGTGCCAGCAGCCTCGGACAGGGGGCTGAGCAGTACTTC. This chain joins TRBV7-9 and TRBJ2-7; 11 nucleotides match TRBD1. The CDR3 totals 13 residues. The V segment lost 5 bases and the J segment 7 bases; nucleotides outside the gene matches: 4. Germline V lookup: CDR1 SEHNR, CDR2 FQNEAQ (reference sequence).

V and J are TRBV27 and TRBJ2-7, with 7 nucleotides matching TRBD1. CDR1 is MNHEY, CDR2 SMNVEV, per germline (reference sequence). J lost 0 bases, V lost 4 bases, and 12 bases had no gene match. The CDR3 is made up of 17 amino acids. CDR3: CASSSYPGTDFSYEQYF. The CDR3 region has the DNA TGTGCCAGCAGTTCGTATCCGGGGACAGACTTCTCCTACGAGCAGTACTTC.

The chain carries TRBV20-1 and TRBJ1-4; D gene ambiguous. Germline V gene data show CDR1 as DFQATT and CDR2 as SNEGSKA (reference sequence). V lost 5 bases to trimming and J lost 1 base, with 5 bases between them. This CDR3 comprises 12 residues. CDR3 protein: CSAGRTNEKLFF. CDR3 sequence (DNA): TGCAGTGCTGGGAGAACTAATGAAAAACTGTTTTTT.

Details on this clonotype: This may be a read error: a much more frequent sequence differs by one nucleotide. CDR3 DNA sequence: TGTGCCAGCAGCCCAGAACTAGCGGGAGAGACCCAGTACTTC. This encodes CASSPELAGETQYF. V gene TRBV3-1 combines with J gene TRBJ2-5; 9 bases fit TRBD2. The CDR3 has 14 residues. V was pared by 4 bases and J by 4 bases, with 4 bases of the junction left unmatched. Germline lookup yields CDR1 LGHDT and CDR2 YNNKEL (reference sequence).

To note about this clonotype: This may be a read error, as it is one base from a much larger clone. J is TRBJ1-5 and V is TRBV19, with a tentative D call TRBD1 (6 bases). The CDR3 is made up of 15 amino acids. V lost 11 bases and J lost 7, with 24 bases in between. Germline-derived CDR1 and CDR2 are LNHDA and SQIVND (reference sequence). CDR3 residues: CAGTPSAGVSQPQHF. CDR3 DNA: TGTGCCGGTACCCCCTCTGCAGGGGTAAGCCAGCCCCAGCATTTT. The variable domain in full, with the rest retrieved from reference TRBV19 and TRBJ1-5, is DGGITQSPKYLFRKEGQNVTLSCEQNLNHDAMYWYRQDPGQGLRLIYYSQIVNDFQKGDIAEGYSVSREKKESFPLTVTSAQKNPTAFYLCAGTPSAGVSQPQHFGDGTRLSIL.